A single sample gave rise to the 29 T cell receptor beta chains below, sequenced in a study of vaccination effects on CD4 cells after COVID-19. Antigen-specific CD4+ T cell clonotypes were called by their expansion after viral peptide-pool culture in ViraFEST. Isolating CD4+ T cells followed more than 9 days of culture. Participants each got two BNT162b2 or mRNA-1273 vaccine doses. Their cognate antigens are unknown. The table came from immunoSEQ multiplex PCR; TCRdb's copy has only in-frame clones and leaves some out. The data hold 25,000 to 35,000 clones, with 60% to 80% observed a single time. Sample: CD4+ T cells from PBMCs cultured with HCoV-229E spike peptides, taken after COVID-19 vaccination. The receptor source for this set is a human donor who received a COVID-19 vaccine.

This clone was picked up a small number of times. This chain connects TRBV7-6 to TRBJ1-1; D not certain. V was shortened by 1 base and J by 1 base, with 4 bases between the two germline ends. Per germline, CDR1 SGHVS and CDR2 FNYEAQ. The CDR3 loop spans 13 amino acids. The CDR3 loop is CASSLEENTEAFF. The CDR3 DNA follows: TGTGCCAGCAGCTTAGAAGAGAACACTGAAGCTTTCTTT.

V and J are TRBV6-2 or TRBV6-3 and TRBJ1-6, with a possible D match to TRBD1 (6 bases). The V end was cut by 2 bases, the J end by 9 bases, with 14 bases between. Germline V gene data show CDR1 as MNHEY and CDR2 as SVGEGT. CDR3 length: 15 amino acids. CDR3 region: CASSYVTRGGSPLHF. Here the CDR3 DNA reads TGTGCCAGCAGTTACGTCACACGAGGGGGTTCACCCCTCCACTTT.

CDR3 DNA: TGCAGCGTTGAAGTCGGGACAGGGGGCTTCGAGCAGTACTTC. Amino acid sequence: CSVEVGTGGFEQYF. This chain uses TRBV29-1 with TRBJ2-7; TRBD1 agrees at 12 bases. Per germline, CDR1 SQVTM and CDR2 ANQGSEA. Trimming at V came to 1 base and at J to 6 bases, leaving 4 bases not matched to a gene. The CDR3 has 14 residues.

The CDR3 is CASSREGRKTNEQFF. DNA for the CDR3: TGTGCCAGTAGTAGGGAGGGGCGCAAGACTAATGAGCAGTTCTTC. The chain carries TRBV19 and TRBJ2-1; TRBD2 matches 7 bases. V was clipped by 4 bases and J by 7 bases; unmatched bases: 10. Germline CDR1 is LNHDA and CDR2 is SQIVND (reference sequence). The CDR3 contains 15 residues.

V is TRBV10-3 and J is TRBJ1-1, with TRBD1 as a possible D gene (5 bases). In germline, CDR1 is ENHRY, CDR2 SYGVKD. CDR3 length equals 17 residues. Trimming stripped 3 bases from V and 4 bases from J, with 21 bases between. For the CDR3, the DNA is TGTGCCATCAGTGAAGGGCAGGGACCCTCTTCGTTCACTGAAGCTTTCTTT. Its translation is CAISEGQGPSSFTEAFF.

The chain links TRBV4-1 to TRBJ2-2; 9 nucleotides line up with TRBD2. Germline loops: CDR1 MGHRA, CDR2 YSYEKL. The CDR3 is 17 amino acids. The V and J ends lost 2 bases and 5 bases, in that order; junction bases with no gene match: 9. The CDR3 loop is CASSQTSGPDGTGELFF. Written as DNA, the CDR3 is TGCGCCAGCAGCCAAACTAGCGGGCCGGACGGAACCGGGGAGCTGTTTTTT.

The chain links TRBV19 to TRBJ1-6; D uncertain. The CDR3 runs 16 residues. The ends were cut back, 3 bases at V and 5 bases at J, with 14 bases in the middle. The germline V gene encodes CDR1 LNHDA and CDR2 SQIVND (reference sequence). The CDR3 coding sequence is TGTGCCAGTAGTATCCCTTCTGGAGTCAATAATTCACCCCTCCACTTT. This encodes CASSIPSGVNNSPLHF.

This chain connects TRBV30 to TRBJ1-2; 9 nucleotides align to TRBD1. Germline loops: CDR1 GTSNPN, CDR2 SVGIG (reference sequence). This CDR3 is built from 14 residues. The J segment lost 2 bases and the V segment lost 3 bases, leaving 4 bases of the junction unmatched. In nucleotides, the CDR3 is TGTGCCTGGAGCCTGGGACAGGGAAACTATGGCTACACCTTC. It encodes CAWSLGQGNYGYTF.

DNA for the CDR3: TGCGCCAGCAGCTTGGGCGGGGGGGCGTCGAATGAGCAGTTCTTC. This sequence encodes CASSLGGGASNEQFF. This chain links TRBV5-1 with TRBJ2-1, with 9 bases aligning to TRBD2. Germline V gene data show CDR1 as SGHRS and CDR2 as YFSETQ. V lost 0 bases to trimming and J lost 7 bases; unmatched junction nucleotides: 5. This CDR3 is 15 amino acids long.

The V and J genes are TRBV19 and TRBJ2-5; tentatively, D is TRBD1 (7 bases). This CDR3 region has 16 residues. Germline loops: CDR1 LNHDA, CDR2 SQIVND (reference sequence). V was trimmed by 7 bases and J by 4 bases, leaving 22 bases between them. The CDR3 coding sequence is TGTGCCAGTAAATCAGGGGGAGGACACTGGGGAGAGACCCAGTACTTC. Residues: CASKSGGGHWGETQYF.

The V gene is TRBV11-3, the J gene TRBJ2-2; D perhaps matches TRBD1 (5 bases). The V end was cut by 3 bases, the J end by 0 bases, with 11 bases between. The CDR3 is made up of 16 amino acids. Germline CDR1 reads SGHNT; CDR2 reads YENEEA. DNA for the CDR3: TGTGCCAGCAGCTTTAGGGCGACAGCGAACACCGGGGAGCTGTTTTTT. Its protein product is CASSFRATANTGELFF.

The chain uses TRBV5-1 and TRBJ2-2; 10 positions match TRBD2. Germline loops: CDR1 SGHRS, CDR2 YFSETQ. The V gene end was trimmed by 4 bases and the J gene end by 2 bases; junction bases not matched to a gene: 5. The CDR3 extends over 16 amino acids. In DNA form, the CDR3 reads TGCGCCAGCAGCGGTAGGACTAGCGGCAACACCGGGGAGCTGTTTTTT. As protein: CASSGRTSGNTGELFF.

J is TRBJ2-6 and V is TRBV2; D is unresolved. Trimming stripped 3 bases from V and 0 bases from J, with 6 bases between. Germline V gene data show CDR1 as SNHLY and CDR2 as FYNNEI. The CDR3 has 15 residues. CDR3 nucleotide sequence: TGTGCCAGCAGTGACAGAGTCTCTGGGGCCAACGTCCTGACTTTC. Residues: CASSDRVSGANVLTF.

The rearrangement uses TRBV19 and TRBJ2-5; 7 nucleotides line up with TRBD2. The germline CDR1 and CDR2 sequences are LNHDA and SQIVND (reference sequence). Unmatched junction bases numbered 17, after V lost 5 bases and J lost 5 bases. The CDR3 has 17 amino acids. The CDR3 region is CASSPLGWEGQLETQYF. The CDR3 coding sequence is TGTGCCAGTAGTCCCCTGGGTTGGGAGGGCCAGTTGGAGACCCAGTACTTC.

In its sample, this clone was seen a few times. This chain connects TRBV7-9 to TRBJ1-1; D unresolved. The CDR3 runs 13 residues. CDR1 is SEHNR and CDR2 is FQNEAQ in the germline V gene (reference sequence). The V and J ends lost 2 bases and 7 bases respectively, with 11 bases between them. The CDR3 loop reads CASSLNQRREAFF. For the CDR3, the DNA is TGTGCCAGCAGCTTAAACCAGCGCCGTGAAGCTTTCTTT.

The chain employs TRBV7-8 and TRBJ2-6, with 7 positions matching TRBD1. The CDR3 runs 18 residues. Trimming cost V 0 bases and J 3 bases; bases outside gene matches: 8. CDR1 SGHVS and CDR2 FQNEAQ come from the germline V gene. The chain's CDR3 is CASSLASQGVNGANVLTF. The CDR3 nucleotides are TGTGCCAGCAGCTTAGCCAGCCAGGGGGTTAATGGGGCCAACGTCCTGACTTTC.

V usage is TRBV6-6 and J usage is TRBJ2-5; D gene ambiguous. The CDR3 sequence is 12 residues long. Germline values: CDR1 MNHNY, CDR2 SVGAGI (reference sequence). V gave up 4 bases and J gave up 4 bases, with 7 bases separating them. The CDR3 region is CASSSIVETQYF. CDR3 nucleotide sequence: TGTGCCAGCAGTTCAATTGTAGAGACCCAGTACTTC.

V usage is TRBV7-8 and J usage is TRBJ2-1; D is possibly TRBD2 (6 bases). The germline V gene has CDR1 SGHVS and CDR2 FQNEAQ. V lost 5 bases and J lost 4, with 18 bases in between. The CDR3 totals 16 residues. This CDR3 reads CASSVPGTGRYNEQFF. The CDR3 coding sequence is TGTGCCAGCAGCGTCCCCGGGACTGGAAGGTACAATGAGCAGTTCTTC.

The V and J genes are TRBV6-5 and TRBJ1-3, with unresolved D. Germline V gene lookup returns CDR1 MNHEY and CDR2 SVGAGI. This CDR3 is 14 amino acids long. V was shortened by 6 bases and J by 2 bases, with 11 bases between the two germline ends. Written as DNA, the CDR3 is TGTGCCAGCAGGGATACGAGGGCTGGAAACACCATATATTTT. Amino acid sequence: CASRDTRAGNTIYF.

The V call is TRBV12-3 or TRBV12-4, the J call TRBJ1-6, with D tentatively TRBD1 (6 bases). The CDR3 has 13 amino acids. V was trimmed by 10 bases and J by 7 bases, leaving 14 bases between them. The CDR3 DNA reads as TGTGCCACTACGGGACAAACGAATTCACCCCTCCACTTT. This sequence encodes CATTGQTNSPLHF.

V and J are TRBV30 and TRBJ1-2, with D maybe TRBD1 (5 bases). The CDR3 extends over 17 amino acids. The V gene's germline CDR1 is GTSNPN and CDR2 SVGIG (reference sequence). V shed 1 base and J shed 4 bases, with 22 bases lying between them. The CDR3 coding sequence is TGTGCCTGGAGTGCGGAGGGGACCGTAGCCGTGGGCTATGGCTACACCTTC. Protein sequence: CAWSAEGTVAVGYGYTF.

The gene calls are TRBV5-1 and TRBJ2-3; a weak D match, TRBD2 (5 bases). Trimming cost V 5 bases and J 5 bases, with 18 bases left between them. CDR3 length equals 15 residues. The germline V gene encodes CDR1 SGHRS and CDR2 YFSETQ. The CDR3 here is CASRPGPTAEDTQYF. Written as DNA, the CDR3 is TGCGCCAGCAGGCCCGGGCCCACAGCGGAAGATACGCAGTATTTT.

This clone was counted a few times. V is TRBV18 and J is TRBJ1-1; unclear D gene. Trimming cost V 0 bases and J 0 bases, with 11 bases left between them. CDR3 length: 16 amino acids. Germline V gene lookup returns CDR1 KGHSH and CDR2 LQKENI. The CDR3 DNA reads as TGTGCCAGCTCACCACCGTCGAGGGAAATGAACACTGAAGCTTTCTTT. It yields the protein CASSPPSREMNTEAFF.

The chain recombines TRBV5-6 with TRBJ2-7; a possible D gene is TRBD2 (6 bases). V was cut by 3 bases and J by 3 bases, with 13 bases left in between. There are 14 residues in the CDR3. Germline assignment: CDR1 SGHDT and CDR2 YYEEEE. Here the CDR3 DNA reads TGTGCCAGCAGCTGGCCGGGACTCAGCTACGAGCAGTACTTC. It translates to CASSWPGLSYEQYF.

The rearrangement links TRBV6-1 to TRBJ1-1; D is possibly TRBD1 (5 bases). The germline V and J ends were trimmed by 2 bases and 0 bases, with 10 bases remaining between them. From germline, CDR1 is MNHNS and CDR2 SASEGT. The CDR3 extends over 15 amino acids. CDR3 loop: CASSELGGVNTEAFF. Written as DNA, the CDR3 is TGTGCCAGCAGTGAACTCGGGGGTGTGAACACTGAAGCTTTCTTT.

The CDR3 region is CASSTDGYSYNEQFF. The CDR3 nucleotides read TGCGCCAGCAGCACTGACGGCTACTCCTACAATGAGCAGTTCTTC. V gene TRBV5-1 combines with J gene TRBJ2-1; unclear D gene. Trimming left V 4 bases short and J 0 bases short, with 11 bases between. This CDR3 has 15 residues. CDR1 is SGHRS, CDR2 YFSETQ, per germline.

The chain couples TRBV13 to TRBJ1-3; D is unresolved. CDR3 length equals 15 residues. From germline, CDR1 is PRHDT and CDR2 FYEKMQ (reference sequence). V was cut by 4 bases and J by 2 bases, with 12 bases left in between. The CDR3 sequence is CASSYPGFTGNTIYF. In DNA form, the CDR3 reads TGTGCCAGCAGCTACCCCGGGTTTACTGGAAACACCATATATTTT.

The gene calls are TRBV3-1 (or the pseudogene TRBV3-2) and TRBJ1-1; maybe TRBD1 (5 bases). The germline V gene has CDR1 LGHDT and CDR2 YNNKEL (reference sequence). This CDR3 is built from 20 residues. The V gene lost 1 base and the J gene lost 5 bases, with 29 bases spanning the gap. The CDR3 is CASSQGFSRVSPRPKTEAFF. The CDR3 nucleotides read TGTGCCAGCAGCCAAGGTTTCAGCAGGGTGTCCCCCCGACCCAAAACTGAAGCTTTCTTT.

This rearrangement joins TRBV5-6 to TRBJ1-2; D is ambiguous. Germline V gives CDR1 SGHDT, CDR2 YYEEEE. The CDR3 is 13 amino acids. Between the trimmed V and J ends, which lost 0 bases and 4 bases, there was a span of 7 bases. CDR3 loop: CASSLDRFYGYTF. In nucleotides, the CDR3 is TGTGCCAGCAGCTTGGACAGATTCTATGGCTACACCTTC.